This TCR beta chain was sequenced for a study of T cells expressing NK-cell markers. At the level of the study: Serological testing identified most of the eight sequenced donors as HCMV-seropositive and one as seronegative. Study-level findings and limits: These clonotypes additionally ranked first within the CD3+CD56-NKG2C+ fraction of a few donors.

As to this clonotype: The antigen is undetermined.

TCRdb re-called the 5' RACE reads and gives one entry per CDR3 protein, without DNA. The clone table shows a few hundred thousand distinct CDR3 sequences, with the ten largest holding under 4.5%. The CDR3 has 14 amino acids. The receptor was derived from a man aged 18 to 35 in good health. The chain carries TRBV12-3 or TRBV12-4 and TRBJ2-1; TCRdb proposes TRBD2, but this gene call is untestable without DNA. Sequencing input: blood T cells: a sorted CD56 or NKG2C T cell subset, CD4+ or CD8+ T cells, or bulk PBMC T cells (not recorded which). The CDR3 reads CASTSETRPNEQFF.